This TCR beta chain was profiled in a study of cytomegalovirus exposure and HLA in healthy donors. In the study overall: Later analysis reported that the roughly 110 validation repertoires shared the platform of the 650 to 700 first-cohort repertoires. Whole-study findings and limits: The study listed about 150 cytomegalovirus-associated TCR beta chains. In the 90 to 150 validation repertoires, more than 85% of cluster scores exceeded 0, per a later analysis.

Germline V gives CDR1 SGHRS, CDR2 YFSETQ. Inclusive of both ends, the CDR3 amounts to 11 amino acids. On this clone: Antigen specificity is unknown. The conserved phenylalanine or tryptophan is not found at the CDR3 terminus, so this likely reflects a read error. The DNA is omitted, as the CDR3 cannot be located on it reliably, and the CDR3 follows TCRdb's listing.

Here immunoSEQ multiplex PCR was the method, and the copy in TCRdb shows in-frame clones only, minus some. The table lists about 360,000 clones, roughly 89% of them singletons. Sequencing was done on a sample of PBMCs. The V gene is TRBV5-1, the J gene TRBJ1-1; no DNA check was done on the table's D call, TRBD1. The sequence came from a woman aged 18-29 years in good health and CMV-seronegative. CDR3 amino acids: CASSPSRHRGV.